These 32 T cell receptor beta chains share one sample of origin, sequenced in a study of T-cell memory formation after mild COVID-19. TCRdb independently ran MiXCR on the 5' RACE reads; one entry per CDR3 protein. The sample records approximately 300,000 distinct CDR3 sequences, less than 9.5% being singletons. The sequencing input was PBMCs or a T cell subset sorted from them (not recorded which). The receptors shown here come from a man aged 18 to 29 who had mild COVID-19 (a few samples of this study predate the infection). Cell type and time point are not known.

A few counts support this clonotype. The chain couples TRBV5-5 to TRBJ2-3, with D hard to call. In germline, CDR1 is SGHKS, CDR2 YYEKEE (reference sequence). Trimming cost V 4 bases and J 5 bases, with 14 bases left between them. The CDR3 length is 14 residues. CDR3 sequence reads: CASSRRPDEDTQYF. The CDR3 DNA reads TGTGCCAGCAGCCGGCGACCAGATGAAGATACGCAGTATTTT.

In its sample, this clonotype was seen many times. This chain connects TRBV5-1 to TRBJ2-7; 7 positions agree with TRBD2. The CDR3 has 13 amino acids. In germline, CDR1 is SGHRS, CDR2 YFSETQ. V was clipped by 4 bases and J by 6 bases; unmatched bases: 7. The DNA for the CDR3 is TGCGCCAGCAGCGACCGGACGGGGGGCGAGCAGTACGTC. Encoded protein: CASSDRTGGEQYV.

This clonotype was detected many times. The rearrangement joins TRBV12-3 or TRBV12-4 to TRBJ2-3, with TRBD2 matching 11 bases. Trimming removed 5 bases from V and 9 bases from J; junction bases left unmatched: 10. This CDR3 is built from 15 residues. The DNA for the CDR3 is TGTGCCAGCAGTCGTAGCGGGGGGGCAGGGGAGACGCAGTATTTT. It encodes CASSRSGGAGETQYF.

The CDR3 bases are TGTGCCAGCAGCTTAGAGGCAGGGGGTAATTCACCCCTCCACTTT. It yields the protein CASSLEAGGNSPLHF. The chain has TRBV7-2 and TRBJ1-6, with TRBD1 matching over 7 bases. Germline V lookup: CDR1 SGHTA, CDR2 FQGNSA. The CDR3 is made up of 15 amino acids. The V gene end was trimmed by 1 base and the J gene end by 6 bases; junction bases not matched to a gene: 3.

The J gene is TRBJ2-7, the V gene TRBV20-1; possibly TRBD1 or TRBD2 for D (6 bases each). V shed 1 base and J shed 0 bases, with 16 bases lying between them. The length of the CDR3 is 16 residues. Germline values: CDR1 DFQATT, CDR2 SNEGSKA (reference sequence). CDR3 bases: TGCAGTGCTAGAGTGGTAGGGGGGCCAAGCTCCTACGAGCAGTACTTC. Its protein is CSARVVGGPSSYEQYF.

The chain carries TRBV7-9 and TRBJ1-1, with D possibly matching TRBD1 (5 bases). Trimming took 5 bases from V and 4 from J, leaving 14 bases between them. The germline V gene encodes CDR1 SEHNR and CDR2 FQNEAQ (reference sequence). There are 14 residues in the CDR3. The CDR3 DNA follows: TGTGCCAGCAGCCCGGGCGGGGGGATCACTGAAGCTTTCTTT. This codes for CASSPGGGITEAFF.

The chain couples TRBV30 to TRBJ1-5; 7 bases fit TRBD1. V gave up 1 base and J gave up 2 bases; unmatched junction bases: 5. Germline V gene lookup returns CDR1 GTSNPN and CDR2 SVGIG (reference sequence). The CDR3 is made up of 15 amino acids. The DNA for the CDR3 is TGTGCCTGGAGTGGTTGGACAGGAGGCAATCAGCCCCAGCATTTT. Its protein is CAWSGWTGGNQPQHF. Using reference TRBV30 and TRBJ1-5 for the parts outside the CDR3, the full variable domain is SQTIHQWPATLVQPVGSPLSLECTVEGTSNPNLYWYRQAAGRGLQLLFYSVGIGQISSEVPQNLSASRPQDRQFILSSKKLLLSDSGFYLCAWSGWTGGNQPQHFGDGTRLSIL.

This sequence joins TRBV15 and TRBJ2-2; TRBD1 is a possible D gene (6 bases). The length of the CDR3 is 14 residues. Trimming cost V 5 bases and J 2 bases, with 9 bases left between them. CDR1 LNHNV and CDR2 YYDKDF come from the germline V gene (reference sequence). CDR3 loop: CATSPGTNTGELFF. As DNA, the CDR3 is TGTGCCACCAGCCCCGGGACAAACACCGGGGAGCTGTTTTTT.

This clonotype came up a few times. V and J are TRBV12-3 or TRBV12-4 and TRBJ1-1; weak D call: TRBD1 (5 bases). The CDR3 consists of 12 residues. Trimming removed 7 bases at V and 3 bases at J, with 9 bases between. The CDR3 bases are TGTGCCAGCACTGCGGGACACACTGAAGCTTTCTTT. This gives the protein CASTAGHTEAFF.

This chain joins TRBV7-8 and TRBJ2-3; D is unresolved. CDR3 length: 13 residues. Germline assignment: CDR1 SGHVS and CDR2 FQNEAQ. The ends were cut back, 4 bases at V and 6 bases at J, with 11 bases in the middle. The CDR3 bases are TGTGCCAGCAGCTCCTTGACTCGCGATACGCAGTATTTT. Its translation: CASSSLTRDTQYF.

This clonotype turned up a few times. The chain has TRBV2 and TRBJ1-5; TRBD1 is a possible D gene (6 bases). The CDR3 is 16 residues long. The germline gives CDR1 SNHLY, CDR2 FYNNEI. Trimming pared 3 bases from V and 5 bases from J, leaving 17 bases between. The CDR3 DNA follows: TGTGCCAGCAGTGATCCCGGACAGCGTCACCATCAGCCCCAGCATTTT. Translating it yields CASSDPGQRHHQPQHF. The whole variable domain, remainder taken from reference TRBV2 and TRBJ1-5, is EPEVTQTPSHQVTQMGQEVILRCVPISNHLYFYWYRQILGQKVEFLVSFYNNEISEKSEIFDDQFSVERPDGSNFTLKIRSTKLEDSAMYFCASSDPGQRHHQPQHFGDGTRLSIL.

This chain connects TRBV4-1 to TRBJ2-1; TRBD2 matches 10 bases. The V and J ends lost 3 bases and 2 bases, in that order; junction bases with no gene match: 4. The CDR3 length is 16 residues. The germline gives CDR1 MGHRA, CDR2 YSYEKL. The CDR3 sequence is CASSQASGGTYNEQFF. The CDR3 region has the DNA TGCGCCAGCAGCCAGGCTAGCGGGGGTACCTACAATGAGCAGTTCTTC.

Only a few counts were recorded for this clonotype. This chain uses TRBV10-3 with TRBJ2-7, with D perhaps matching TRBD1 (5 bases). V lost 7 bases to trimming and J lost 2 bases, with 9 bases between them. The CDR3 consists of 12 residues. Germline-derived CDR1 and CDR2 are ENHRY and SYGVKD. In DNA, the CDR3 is TGTGCCATCATGAAGGGGACCTACGAGCAGTACGTC. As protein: CAIMKGTYEQYV.

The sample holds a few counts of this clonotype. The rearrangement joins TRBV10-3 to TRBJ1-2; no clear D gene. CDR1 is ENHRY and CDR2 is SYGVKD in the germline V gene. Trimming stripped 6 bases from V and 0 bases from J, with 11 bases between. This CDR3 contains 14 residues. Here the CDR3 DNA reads TGTGCCATCAGCAGTGGCGGTACTAACTATGGCTACACCTTC. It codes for CAISSGGTNYGYTF.

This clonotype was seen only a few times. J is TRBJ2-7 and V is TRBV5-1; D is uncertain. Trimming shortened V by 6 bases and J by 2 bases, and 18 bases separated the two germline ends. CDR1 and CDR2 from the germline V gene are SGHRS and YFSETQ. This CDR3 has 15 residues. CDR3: CASTPADQGTYEQYF. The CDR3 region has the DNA TGCGCCAGCACCCCTGCGGACCAAGGAACCTACGAGCAGTACTTC.

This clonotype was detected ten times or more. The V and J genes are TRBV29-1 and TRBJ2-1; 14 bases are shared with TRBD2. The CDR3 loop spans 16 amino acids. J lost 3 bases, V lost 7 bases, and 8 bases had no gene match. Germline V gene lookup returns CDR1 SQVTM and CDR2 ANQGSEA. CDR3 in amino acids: CSAPGTSGGSYNEQFF. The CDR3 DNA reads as TGCAGCGCACCCGGGACTAGCGGGGGCAGCTACAATGAGCAGTTCTTC.

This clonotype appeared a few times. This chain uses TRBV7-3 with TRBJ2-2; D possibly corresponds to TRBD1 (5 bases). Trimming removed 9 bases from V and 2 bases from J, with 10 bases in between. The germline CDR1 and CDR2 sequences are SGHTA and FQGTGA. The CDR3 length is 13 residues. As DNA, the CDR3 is TGTGCCAGTGGGGCCTCTAACACCGGGGAGCTGTTTTTT. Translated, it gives CASGASNTGELFF.

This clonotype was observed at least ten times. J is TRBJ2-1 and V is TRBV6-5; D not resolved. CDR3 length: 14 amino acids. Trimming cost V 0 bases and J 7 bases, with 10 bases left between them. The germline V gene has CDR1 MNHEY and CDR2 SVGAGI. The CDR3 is CASSYSINWNEQFF. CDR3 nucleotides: TGTGCCAGCAGTTACTCGATTAATTGGAATGAGCAGTTCTTC.

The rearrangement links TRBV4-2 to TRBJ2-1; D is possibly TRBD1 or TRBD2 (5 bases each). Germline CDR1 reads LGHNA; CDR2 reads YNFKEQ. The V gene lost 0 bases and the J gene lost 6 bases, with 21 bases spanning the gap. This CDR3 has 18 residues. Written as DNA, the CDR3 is TGTGCCAGCAGCCAAGAAGTTTACCGGGACCCCACGACCAATGAGCAGTTCTTC. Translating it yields CASSQEVYRDPTTNEQFF.

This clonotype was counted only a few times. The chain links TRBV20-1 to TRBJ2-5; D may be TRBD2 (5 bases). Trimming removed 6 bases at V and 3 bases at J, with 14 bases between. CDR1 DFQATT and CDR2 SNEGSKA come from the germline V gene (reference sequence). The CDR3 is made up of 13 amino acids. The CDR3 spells CSAPLPGEETQYF. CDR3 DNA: TGCAGTGCCCCACTTCCCGGGGAAGAGACCCAGTACTTC.

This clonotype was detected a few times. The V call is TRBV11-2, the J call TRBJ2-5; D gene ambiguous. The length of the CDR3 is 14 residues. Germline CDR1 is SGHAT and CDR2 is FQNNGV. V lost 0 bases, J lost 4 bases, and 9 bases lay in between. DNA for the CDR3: TGTGCCAGCAGCTTAGAGGCTAGAATAGAGACCCAGTACTTC. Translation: CASSLEARIETQYF.

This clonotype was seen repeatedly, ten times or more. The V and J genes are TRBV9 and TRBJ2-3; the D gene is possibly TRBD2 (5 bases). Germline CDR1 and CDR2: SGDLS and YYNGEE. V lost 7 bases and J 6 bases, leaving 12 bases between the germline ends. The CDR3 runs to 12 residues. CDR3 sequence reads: CASASPSDTQYF. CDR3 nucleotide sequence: TGTGCCAGCGCCTCCCCTAGCGATACGCAGTATTTT.

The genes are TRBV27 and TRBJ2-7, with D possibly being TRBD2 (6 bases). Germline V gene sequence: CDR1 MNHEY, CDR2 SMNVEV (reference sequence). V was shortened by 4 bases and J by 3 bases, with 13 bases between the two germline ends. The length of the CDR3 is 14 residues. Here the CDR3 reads CASSSLGGSYEQYF. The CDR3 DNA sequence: TGTGCCAGCAGTTCCCTTGGGGGGAGCTACGAGCAGTACTTC.

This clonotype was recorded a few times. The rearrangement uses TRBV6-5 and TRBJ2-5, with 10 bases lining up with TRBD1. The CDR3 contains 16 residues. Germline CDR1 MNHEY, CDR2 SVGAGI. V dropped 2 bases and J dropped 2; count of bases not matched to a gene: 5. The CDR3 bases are TGTGCCAGCAGTTACCTGGGGACAGGGGTTCAAGAGACCCAGTACTTC. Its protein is CASSYLGTGVQETQYF.

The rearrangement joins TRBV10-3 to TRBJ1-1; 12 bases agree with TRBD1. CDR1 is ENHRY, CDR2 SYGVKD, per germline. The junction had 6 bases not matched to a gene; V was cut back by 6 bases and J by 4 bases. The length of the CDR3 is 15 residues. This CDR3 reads CAISRDRGRSTEAFF. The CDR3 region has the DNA TGTGCCATCAGCCGGGACAGGGGGCGTAGCACTGAAGCTTTCTTT.

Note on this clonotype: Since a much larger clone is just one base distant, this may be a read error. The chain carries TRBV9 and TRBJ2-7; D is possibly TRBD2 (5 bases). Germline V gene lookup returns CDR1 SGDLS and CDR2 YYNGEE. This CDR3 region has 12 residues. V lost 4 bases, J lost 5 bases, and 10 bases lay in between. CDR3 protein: CASSLEGHEQYF. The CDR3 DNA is TGTGCCAGCAGCTTAGAGGGCCACGAGCAGTACTTC.

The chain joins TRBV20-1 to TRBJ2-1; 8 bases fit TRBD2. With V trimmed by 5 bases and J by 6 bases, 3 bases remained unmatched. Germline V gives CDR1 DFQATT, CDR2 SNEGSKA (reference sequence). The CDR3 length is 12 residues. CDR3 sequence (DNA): TGCAGTGCTCGTCTAGCGGGCAATGAGCAGTTCTTC. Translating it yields CSARLAGNEQFF.

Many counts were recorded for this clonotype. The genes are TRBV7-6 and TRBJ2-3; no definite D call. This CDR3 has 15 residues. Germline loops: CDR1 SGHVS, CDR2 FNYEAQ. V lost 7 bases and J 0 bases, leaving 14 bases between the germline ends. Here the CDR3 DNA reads TGTGCCAGCACTTATAGCTCGGTTAGCACAGATACGCAGTATTTT. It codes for CASTYSSVSTDTQYF.

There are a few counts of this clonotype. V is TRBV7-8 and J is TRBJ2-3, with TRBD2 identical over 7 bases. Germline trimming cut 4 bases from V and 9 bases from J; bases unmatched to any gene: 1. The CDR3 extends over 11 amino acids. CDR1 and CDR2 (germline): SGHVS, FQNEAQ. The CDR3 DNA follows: TGTGCCAGCAGCTGGGAGGGAACGCAGTATTTT. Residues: CASSWEGTQYF. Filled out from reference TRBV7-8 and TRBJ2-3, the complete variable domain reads GAGVSQSPRYKVAKRGQDVALRCDPISGHVSLFWYQQALGQGPEFLTYFQNEAQLDKSGLPSDRFFAERPEGSVSTLKIQRTQQEDSAVYLCASSWEGTQYFGPGTRLTVL.

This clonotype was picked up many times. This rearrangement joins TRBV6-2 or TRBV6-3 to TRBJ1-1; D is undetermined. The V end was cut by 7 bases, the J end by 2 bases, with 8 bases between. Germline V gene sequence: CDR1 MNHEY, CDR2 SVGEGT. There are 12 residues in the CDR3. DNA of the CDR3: TGTGCCAGCAAATGGGTAAACACTGAAGCTTTCTTT. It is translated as CASKWVNTEAFF.

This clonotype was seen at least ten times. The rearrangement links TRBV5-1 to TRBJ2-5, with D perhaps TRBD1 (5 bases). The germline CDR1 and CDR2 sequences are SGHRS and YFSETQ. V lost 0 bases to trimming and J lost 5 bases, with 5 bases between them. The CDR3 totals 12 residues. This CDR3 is CASSLAGETQYF. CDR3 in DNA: TGCGCCAGCAGCTTGGCAGGGGAGACCCAGTACTTC.

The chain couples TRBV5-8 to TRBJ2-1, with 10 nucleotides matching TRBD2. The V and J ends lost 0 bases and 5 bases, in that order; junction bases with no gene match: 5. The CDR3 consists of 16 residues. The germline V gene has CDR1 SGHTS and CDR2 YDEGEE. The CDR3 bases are TGTGCCAGCAGCTTGGTAGGCCTAGCGGGGGACAATGAGCAGTTCTTC. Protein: CASSLVGLAGDNEQFF.